This T cell receptor beta chain was recovered during a study of blood T cell repertoires in COVID-19. The protocol was immunoSEQ multiplex PCR, while the TCRdb copy is restricted to in-frame clones and leaves out a portion. The sample records around 300,000 clones, around nine tenths being singletons. The V gene's germline CDR1 is MDHEN and CDR2 SYDVKM. This CDR3 has 13 amino acids. V dropped 5 bases and J dropped 4 bases, with 8 bases sitting between them. The chain couples TRBV28 to TRBJ2-2, with D tentatively TRBD1 (6 bases). The receptor comes from a woman in her twenties or thirties with COVID-19, enrolled during active disease. The sequenced sample consisted of peripheral blood. CDR3 sequence: CASSVRGTGELFF. DNA of the CDR3: TGTGCCAGCAGTGTCAGGGGCACCGGGGAGCTGTTTTTT.